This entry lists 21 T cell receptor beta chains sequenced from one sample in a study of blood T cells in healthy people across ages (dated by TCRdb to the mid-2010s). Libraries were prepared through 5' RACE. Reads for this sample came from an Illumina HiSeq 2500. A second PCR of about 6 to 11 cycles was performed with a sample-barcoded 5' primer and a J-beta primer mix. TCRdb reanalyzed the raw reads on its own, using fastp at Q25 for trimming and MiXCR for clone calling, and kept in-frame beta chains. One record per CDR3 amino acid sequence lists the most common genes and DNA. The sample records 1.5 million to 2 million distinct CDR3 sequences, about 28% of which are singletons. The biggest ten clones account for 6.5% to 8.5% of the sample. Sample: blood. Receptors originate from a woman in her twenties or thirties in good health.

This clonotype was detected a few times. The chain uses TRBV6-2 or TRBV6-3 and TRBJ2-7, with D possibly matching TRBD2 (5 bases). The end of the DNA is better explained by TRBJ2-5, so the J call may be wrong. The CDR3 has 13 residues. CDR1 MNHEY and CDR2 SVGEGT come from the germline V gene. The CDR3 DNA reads TGTGCCAGCAGTAAAGAGGGATTGGAGACCCAGTACTTC. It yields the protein CASSKEGLETQYF.

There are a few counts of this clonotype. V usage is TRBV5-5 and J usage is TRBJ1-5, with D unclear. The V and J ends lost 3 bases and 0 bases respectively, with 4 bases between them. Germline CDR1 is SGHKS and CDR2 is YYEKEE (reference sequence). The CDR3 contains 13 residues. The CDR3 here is CASSSHSNQPQHF. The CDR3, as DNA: TGTGCCAGCAGCTCTCATAGCAATCAGCCCCAGCATTTT.

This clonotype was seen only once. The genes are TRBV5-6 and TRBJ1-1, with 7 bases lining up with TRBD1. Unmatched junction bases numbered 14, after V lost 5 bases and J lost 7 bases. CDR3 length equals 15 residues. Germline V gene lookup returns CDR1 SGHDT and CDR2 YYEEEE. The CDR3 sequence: CASSQGAGGSREAFF. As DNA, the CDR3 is TGTGCCAGCAGTCAAGGGGCAGGGGGGTCACGTGAAGCTTTCTTT.

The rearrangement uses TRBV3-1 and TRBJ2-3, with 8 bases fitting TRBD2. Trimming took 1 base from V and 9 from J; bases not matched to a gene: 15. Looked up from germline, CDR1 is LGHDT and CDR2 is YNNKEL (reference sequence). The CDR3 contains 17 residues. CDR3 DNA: TGTGCCAGCAGCCAAGGGCCGGAGCGGGGGCCTCGGGACACGCAGTATTTT. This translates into CASSQGPERGPRDTQYF.

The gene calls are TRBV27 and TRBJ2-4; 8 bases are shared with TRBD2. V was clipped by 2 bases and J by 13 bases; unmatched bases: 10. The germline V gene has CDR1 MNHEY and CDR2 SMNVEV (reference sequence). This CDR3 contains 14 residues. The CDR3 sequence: CASSLSGSAYGQYF. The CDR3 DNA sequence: TGTGCCAGCAGTTTAAGCGGGAGCGCCTACGGGCAGTACTTC.

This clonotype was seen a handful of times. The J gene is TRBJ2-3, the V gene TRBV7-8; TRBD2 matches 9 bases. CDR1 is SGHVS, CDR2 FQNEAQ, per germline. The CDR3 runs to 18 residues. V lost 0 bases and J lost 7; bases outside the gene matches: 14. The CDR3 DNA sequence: TGTGCCAGCAGCTTAGCGAGTCTAGCGGGACCCGAAGGGAATACGCAGTATTTT. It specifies CASSLASLAGPEGNTQYF.

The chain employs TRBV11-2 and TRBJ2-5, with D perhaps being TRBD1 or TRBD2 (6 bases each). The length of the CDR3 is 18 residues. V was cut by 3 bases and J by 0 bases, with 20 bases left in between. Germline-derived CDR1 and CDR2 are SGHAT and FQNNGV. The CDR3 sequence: CASSLGGRVISYQETQYF. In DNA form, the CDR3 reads TGTGCCAGCAGCTTGGGGGGCAGGGTTATCTCGTACCAAGAGACCCAGTACTTC.

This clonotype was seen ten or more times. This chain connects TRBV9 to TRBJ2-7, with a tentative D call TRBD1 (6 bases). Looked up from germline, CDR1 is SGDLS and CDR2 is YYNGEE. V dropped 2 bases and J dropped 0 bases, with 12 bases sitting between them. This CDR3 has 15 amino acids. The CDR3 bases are TGTGCCAGCAGCGTGACAGGCGAAAGCTCCTACGAGCAGTACTTC. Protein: CASSVTGESSYEQYF.

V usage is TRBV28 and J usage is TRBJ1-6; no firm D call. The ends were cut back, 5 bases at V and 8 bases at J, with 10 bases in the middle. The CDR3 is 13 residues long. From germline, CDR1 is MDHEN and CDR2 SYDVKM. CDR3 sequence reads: CASSPYRYSPLHF. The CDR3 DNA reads TGTGCCAGCAGTCCCTATCGTTATTCACCCCTCCACTTT.

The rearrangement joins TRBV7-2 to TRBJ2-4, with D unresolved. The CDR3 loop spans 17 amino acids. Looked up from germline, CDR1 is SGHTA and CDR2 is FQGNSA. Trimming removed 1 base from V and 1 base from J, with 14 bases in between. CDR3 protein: CASSLDGPKNAKNIQYF. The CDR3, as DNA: TGTGCCAGCAGCTTAGATGGGCCGAAAAATGCCAAAAACATTCAGTACTTC.

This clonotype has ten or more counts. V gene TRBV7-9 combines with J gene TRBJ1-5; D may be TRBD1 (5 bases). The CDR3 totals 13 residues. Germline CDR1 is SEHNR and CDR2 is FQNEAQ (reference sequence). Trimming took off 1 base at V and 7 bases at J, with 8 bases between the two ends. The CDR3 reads CASSLDRYQPQHF. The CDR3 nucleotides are TGTGCCAGCAGCTTAGACAGGTACCAGCCCCAGCATTTT.

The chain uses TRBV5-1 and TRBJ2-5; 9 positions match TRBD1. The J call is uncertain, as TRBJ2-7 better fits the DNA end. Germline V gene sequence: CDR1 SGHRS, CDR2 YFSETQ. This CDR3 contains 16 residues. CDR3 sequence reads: CASSLGFGTGTYEQYF. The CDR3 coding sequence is TGCGCCAGCAGCTTGGGTTTTGGGACAGGGACCTACGAGCAGTACTTC.

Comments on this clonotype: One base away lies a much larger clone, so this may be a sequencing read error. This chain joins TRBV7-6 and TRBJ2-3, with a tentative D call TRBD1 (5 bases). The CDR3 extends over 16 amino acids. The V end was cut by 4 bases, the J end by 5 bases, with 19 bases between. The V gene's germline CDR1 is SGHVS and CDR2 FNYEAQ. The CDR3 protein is CASSSPMVGQGDTQYF. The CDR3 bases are TGTGCCAGCAGCTCTCCAATGGTGGGGCAGGGAGATACGCAGTATTTT.

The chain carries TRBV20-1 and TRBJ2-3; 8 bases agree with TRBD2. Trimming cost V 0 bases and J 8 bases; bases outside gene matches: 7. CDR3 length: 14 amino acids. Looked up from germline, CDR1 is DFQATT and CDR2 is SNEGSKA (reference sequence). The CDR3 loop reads CSARDDSGIGTQYF. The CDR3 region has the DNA TGCAGTGCTAGAGACGATAGCGGGATCGGTACGCAGTATTTT.

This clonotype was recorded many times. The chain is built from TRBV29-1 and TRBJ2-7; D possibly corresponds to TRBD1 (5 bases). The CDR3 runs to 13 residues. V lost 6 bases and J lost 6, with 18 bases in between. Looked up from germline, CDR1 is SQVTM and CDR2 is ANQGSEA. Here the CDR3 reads CSVWASRTGEQYF. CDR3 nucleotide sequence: TGCAGCGTATGGGCATCCCGAACAGGCGAGCAGTACTTC.

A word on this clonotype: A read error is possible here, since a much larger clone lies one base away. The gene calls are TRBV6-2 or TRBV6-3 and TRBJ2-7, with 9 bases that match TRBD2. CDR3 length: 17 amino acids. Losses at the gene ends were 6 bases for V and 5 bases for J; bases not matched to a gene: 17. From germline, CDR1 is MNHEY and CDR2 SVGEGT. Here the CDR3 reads CASRRFGGRAMPHEQYF. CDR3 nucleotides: TGTGCCAGCAGAAGGTTCGGCGGGAGGGCTATGCCCCACGAGCAGTACTTC.

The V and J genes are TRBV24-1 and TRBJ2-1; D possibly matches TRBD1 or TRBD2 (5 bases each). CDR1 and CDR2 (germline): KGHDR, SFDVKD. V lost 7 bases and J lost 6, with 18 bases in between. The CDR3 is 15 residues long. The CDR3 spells CATSPGTDNTNEQFF. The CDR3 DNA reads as TGTGCCACCAGCCCCGGGACGGACAATACCAATGAGCAGTTCTTC.

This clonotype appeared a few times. CDR3: CASSSGQGDHEKLFF. In nucleotides, the CDR3 is TGTGCCAGCAGTTCCGGACAGGGGGATCATGAAAAACTGTTTTTT. The chain links TRBV12-3 or TRBV12-4 to TRBJ1-4, with 10 positions matching TRBD1. The J segment lost 6 bases and the V segment lost 4 bases, leaving 5 bases of the junction unmatched. The CDR3 covers 15 residues.

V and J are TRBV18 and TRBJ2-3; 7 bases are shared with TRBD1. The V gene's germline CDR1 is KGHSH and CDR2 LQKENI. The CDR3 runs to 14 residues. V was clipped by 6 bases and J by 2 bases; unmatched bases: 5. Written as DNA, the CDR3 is TGTGCCAGCTCCTGGGACAGCATCACAGATACGCAGTATTTT. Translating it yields CASSWDSITDTQYF.

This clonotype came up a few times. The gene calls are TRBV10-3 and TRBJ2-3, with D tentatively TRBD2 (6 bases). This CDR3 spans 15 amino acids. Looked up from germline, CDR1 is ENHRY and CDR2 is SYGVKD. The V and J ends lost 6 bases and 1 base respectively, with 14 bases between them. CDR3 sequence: CAIRDSGTRTDTQYF. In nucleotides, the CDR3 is TGTGCCATCAGGGATAGCGGTACCCGCACAGATACGCAGTATTTT.

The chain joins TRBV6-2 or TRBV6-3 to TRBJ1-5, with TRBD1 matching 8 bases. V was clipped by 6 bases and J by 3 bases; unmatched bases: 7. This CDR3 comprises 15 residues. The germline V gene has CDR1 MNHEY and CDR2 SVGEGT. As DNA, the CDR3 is TGTGCCAGCAGCCTCGGACAGGGCCTCAATCAGCCCCAGCATTTT. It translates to CASSLGQGLNQPQHF.